These T cell receptor beta chains were read from a single sample in a study of blood T cell repertoires in COVID-19. The table came from immunoSEQ multiplex PCR; TCRdb's copy has only in-frame clones and leaves some out. The repertoire holds approximately 300,000 clones, with more than 65% as singletons. Sequenced: peripheral blood. The receptors here all came from a person between 70 and 80 years old with COVID-19, enrolled during active disease. The CDR3 runs from the conserved cysteine through the conserved F or W. The D gene is left open where the match is weak. Size is stated for part of the rows, as once, few or many counts, or as a class when the clone is expanded.

D gene: TRBD1; clone size: -; J gene: TRBJ2-1; V gene: TRBV7-9; CDR3 DNA: TGTGCCAGCAGTCAGACAGGGCTTGGAAATGAGCAGTTCTTC; CDR3 protein: CASSQTGLGNEQFF
D gene: -; clone size: -; J gene: TRBJ2-7; V gene: TRBV6-5; CDR3 DNA: TGTGCCAGCGGCGAGGTCTCCTACGAGCAGTACTTC; CDR3 protein: CASGEVSYEQYF
D gene: -; clone size: -; J gene: TRBJ1-2; V gene: TRBV3-1/TRBV3-2; CDR3 DNA: TGTGCCAGCAGCCAAGCAAGGTTGGCGCTTCGGGGCTATGGCTACACCTTC; CDR3 protein: CASSQARLALRGYGYTF
D gene: -; clone size: -; J gene: TRBJ2-5; V gene: TRBV7-2; CDR3 DNA: TGTGCCAGCAGCCCACAAGGTGGGCCCCGGGAGACCCAGTACTTC; CDR3 protein: CASSPQGGPRETQYF
D gene: -; clone size: -; J gene: TRBJ1-1; V gene: TRBV5-5; CDR3 DNA: TGTGCCAGCAGCTTGGTAGCGGGTGCGAACACTGAAGCTTTCTTT; CDR3 protein: CASSLVAGANTEAFF
D gene: TRBD1; clone size: -; J gene: TRBJ2-5; V gene: TRBV24-1; CDR3 DNA: TGTGCCACCAGTGGGACAGGGGTACGAGAGACCCAGTACTTC; CDR3 protein: CATSGTGVRETQYF
D gene: -; clone size: -; J gene: TRBJ1-6; V gene: TRBV3-1/TRBV3-2; CDR3 DNA: TGTGCCAGCATCACACTGTCTCCTTTACAGGGAAGGAATTGTAATTCACCCCTCCACTTT; CDR3 protein: CASITLSPLQGRNCNSPLHF
D gene: -; clone size: -; J gene: TRBJ2-1; V gene: TRBV13; CDR3 DNA: TGTGCCACCGGAGCCCCTGTGTCTGATGAGCAGTTCTTC; CDR3 protein: CATGAPVSDEQFF
D gene: -; clone size: -; J gene: TRBJ2-3; V gene: TRBV12-3/TRBV12-4; CDR3 DNA: TGTGCCAGCAGTTGGGGGCGGGGGGATACGCAGTATTTT; CDR3 protein: CASSWGRGDTQYF
D gene: TRBD1; clone size: -; J gene: TRBJ1-4; V gene: TRBV4-3; CDR3 DNA: TGCGCCAGCAGCCAGGCCCGACAGGGTGATGAAAAACTGTTTTTT; CDR3 protein: CASSQARQGDEKLFF
D gene: -; clone size: once; J gene: TRBJ1-6; V gene: TRBV6-2/TRBV6-3; CDR3 DNA: TGTGCCAGCAGTTACTCTAGGGGGTATTCACCCCTCCACTTT; CDR3 protein: CASSYSRGYSPLHF
D gene: TRBD2; clone size: -; J gene: TRBJ2-1; V gene: TRBV5-1; CDR3 DNA: TGCGCCAGCAGCTTTACTAGCGGGAGATTGGGGGACAATGAGCAGTTCTTC; CDR3 protein: CASSFTSGRLGDNEQFF
D gene: -; clone size: once; J gene: TRBJ1-5; V gene: TRBV27; CDR3 DNA: TGTGCCAGCAGTCCCCACCGGGACATGAAAAATCAGCCCCAGCATTTT; CDR3 protein: CASSPHRDMKNQPQHF
D gene: TRBD1; clone size: -; J gene: TRBJ2-5; V gene: TRBV10-1; CDR3 DNA: TGCGCCAGCAACCAGGGGGCTAAAGAGACCCAGTACTTC; CDR3 protein: CASNQGAKETQYF
D gene: -; clone size: -; J gene: TRBJ2-5; V gene: TRBV7-3; CDR3 DNA: TGTGCCAGTGCGGTGGCTGCACAAGAGACCCAGTACTTC; CDR3 protein: CASAVAAQETQYF
D gene: TRBD1; clone size: once; J gene: TRBJ1-5; V gene: TRBV6-6; CDR3 DNA: TGTGCCAGCAGTCTTACCTCGATCGGGACAGTTAGCAATCAGCCCCAGCATTTT; CDR3 protein: CASSLTSIGTVSNQPQHF
D gene: -; clone size: -; J gene: TRBJ2-5; V gene: TRBV5-1; CDR3 DNA: TGCGCCAGCAGCGGTGCAGGGAAACAAGAGACCCAGTACTTC; CDR3 protein: CASSGAGKQETQYF
D gene: TRBD2; clone size: -; J gene: TRBJ2-5; V gene: TRBV28; CDR3 DNA: TGTGCCAGCTTGACTAGCGGGGAAGAGACCCAGTACTTC; CDR3 protein: CASLTSGEETQYF
D gene: -; clone size: -; J gene: TRBJ1-1; V gene: TRBV27; CDR3 DNA: TGTGCCAGCAGTTCGCGGGACTTCTACACTGAAGCTTTCTTT; CDR3 protein: CASSSRDFYTEAFF
D gene: TRBD2; clone size: few; J gene: TRBJ2-1; V gene: TRBV11-2; CDR3 DNA: TGTGCCAGCAGCTTTGGGGGAGGGGCCAATGAGCAGTTCTTC; CDR3 protein: CASSFGGGANEQFF